These 10 T cell receptor beta chains share one sample of origin, sequenced in a study of T cells in Graves' hyperthyroidism and ophthalmopathy (dated by TCRdb to about 2019). The library was prepared using multiplex PCR. Sequencing was performed on an Illumina HiSeq 2000. The TCR beta CDR3 regions were amplified from RNA transcripts. A first-round RT-PCR of the TCR CDR3 used the HTBI primer set with the Qiagen OneStep RT-PCR kit. The raw public reads went through TCRdb reprocessing: fastp at Q25, MiXCR clone calling, in-frame beta chains kept. Under each unique CDR3 protein, matching rows form one entry showing the most common genes and DNA. The table for this sample lists approximately 400,000 distinct CDR3 sequences; roughly an eighth of them were counted only once. Of the sample, under 30% is held by the ten largest clones. Sequenced input: blood. These receptors originate from a man aged 45-65 years with Graves' ophthalmopathy.

In this sample, this clonotype turned up many times. V usage is TRBV18 and J usage is TRBJ2-1, with 8 bases lining up with TRBD2. With V trimmed by 0 bases and J by 4 bases, 8 bases remained unmatched. CDR1 and CDR2 (germline): KGHSH, LQKENI. The CDR3 has 17 residues. CDR3 in DNA: TGTGCCAGCTCACCACCGGTCGGGGGACTAGAGTACAATGAGCAGTTCTTC. Its translation: CASSPPVGGLEYNEQFF.

This clonotype was detected a few times. DNA of the CDR3: TGTGCCAGCAGCCACGACTACGACGGGACCCAGTACTTC. This gives the protein CASSHDYDGTQYF. The rearrangement links TRBV14 to TRBJ2-5; weak D call: TRBD2 (5 bases). Germline lookup yields CDR1 SGHDN and CDR2 FVKESK. V lost 3 bases to trimming and J lost 7 bases, with 12 bases between them. The CDR3 covers 13 residues.

This clonotype was seen at least ten times. The chain employs TRBV7-2 and TRBJ1-2, with 7 bases aligning to TRBD1. V lost 2 bases, J lost 4 bases, and 7 bases stayed unmatched. The CDR3 is 15 amino acids. Per the germline V gene, CDR1 is SGHTA and CDR2 is FQGNSA. The CDR3 loop reads CASSLSFGTVYGYTF. The CDR3 region has the DNA TGTGCCAGCAGCTTAAGTTTCGGGACAGTCTATGGCTACACCTTC.

This chain joins TRBV12-3 or TRBV12-4 and TRBJ2-2; D is perhaps TRBD2 (6 bases). CDR3 size: 16 residues. V was shortened by 4 bases and J by 0 bases, with 12 bases between the two germline ends. CDR3 sequence reads: CASSYPGLTNTGELFF. The DNA of the CDR3 is TGTGCCAGCAGTTATCCGGGACTTACGAACACCGGGGAGCTGTTTTTT.

This clonotype was seen ten or more times. V usage is TRBV20-1 and J usage is TRBJ1-1; 8 nucleotides align to TRBD1. Losses at the gene ends were 5 bases for V and 1 base for J; bases not matched to a gene: 6. The CDR3 is 14 amino acids. Germline loops: CDR1 DFQATT, CDR2 SNEGSKA (reference sequence). CDR3: CSAADRGRNTEAFF. CDR3 coding DNA: TGCAGTGCTGCCGACAGGGGAAGGAACACTGAAGCTTTCTTT.

With respect to this clonotype: A much larger clone lies one base from this, so it may be a read error. The rearrangement uses TRBV3-1 and TRBJ2-7; either TRBD1 or TRBD2 may fit D (5 bases each). The end of the DNA is better explained by TRBJ2-1, so the J call may be wrong. From germline, CDR1 is LGHDT and CDR2 YNNKEL (reference sequence). The CDR3 totals 15 residues. CDR3 sequence reads: CASSPQDFLSYEQFF. The CDR3 nucleotides read TGTGCCAGCAGCCCACAGGACTTCCTGTCCTACGAGCAGTTCTTC.

Many counts were recorded for this clonotype. The chain uses TRBV5-1 and TRBJ2-1; TRBD2 matches 8 bases. This CDR3 spans 17 amino acids. Germline V gene sequence: CDR1 SGHRS, CDR2 YFSETQ. After removal of 1 base from V and 6 bases from J, the junction contained 12 bases not matched to a gene. The chain's CDR3 is CASSLTSGGTMGNEQFF. The CDR3 coding sequence is TGCGCCAGCAGCTTGACTAGCGGAGGTACGATGGGCAATGAGCAGTTCTTC.

This clonotype was seen many times. One junction end disagrees with the germline gene, perhaps due to a read error. The J gene is TRBJ1-1, the V gene TRBV28; D is uncertain. The CDR3 consists of 13 residues. Germline-derived CDR1 and CDR2 are MDHEN and SYDVKM. In nucleotides, the CDR3 is TGTGCCAGCAGGACGACGGTGAAAACTGAAGCTTTCTTT. This codes for CASRTTVKTEAFF.

In the case of this clonotype: Given the absence of the conserved phenylalanine or tryptophan at the CDR3 end, a read error is likely. This sequence joins TRBV6-5 and TRBJ2-1; D is undetermined. Trimming stripped 6 bases from V and 0 bases from J, with 18 bases between. The CDR3 is 17 residues long. CDR1 MNHEY and CDR2 SVGAGI come from the germline V gene. The CDR3 DNA follows: TGTGCCAGCAGCACTCGCCCCTTTTTTGGCTCCTACAATGAGCAGTTCCTC. Its protein product is CASSTRPFFGSYNEQFL.

The rearrangement uses TRBV20-1 and TRBJ2-3; 8 bases match TRBD2. Losses at the gene ends were 1 base for V and 5 bases for J; bases not matched to a gene: 8. Germline values: CDR1 DFQATT, CDR2 SNEGSKA (reference sequence). The CDR3 contains 15 residues. CDR3 nucleotides: TGCAGTGCTAGAGTCCCGGGAGGGCCAAAAGATACGCAGTATTTT. Amino acid sequence: CSARVPGGPKDTQYF.